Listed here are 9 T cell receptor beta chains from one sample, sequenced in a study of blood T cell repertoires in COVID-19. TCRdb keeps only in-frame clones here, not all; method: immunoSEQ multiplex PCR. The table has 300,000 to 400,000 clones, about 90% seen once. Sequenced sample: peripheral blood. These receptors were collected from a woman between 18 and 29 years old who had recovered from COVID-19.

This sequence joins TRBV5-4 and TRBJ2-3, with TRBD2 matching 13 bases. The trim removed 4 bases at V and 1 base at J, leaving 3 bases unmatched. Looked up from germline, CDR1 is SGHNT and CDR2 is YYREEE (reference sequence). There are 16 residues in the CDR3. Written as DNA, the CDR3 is TGTGCCAGCAGCCCGGGACTAGCGGGACGCACAGATACGCAGTATTTT. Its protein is CASSPGLAGRTDTQYF.

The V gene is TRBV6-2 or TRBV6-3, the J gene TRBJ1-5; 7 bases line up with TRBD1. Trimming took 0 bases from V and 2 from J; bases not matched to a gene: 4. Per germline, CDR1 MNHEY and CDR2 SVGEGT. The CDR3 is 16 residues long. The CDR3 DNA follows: TGTGCCAGCAGTTACTCTACAGGGGTCGGCAATCAGCCCCAGCATTTT. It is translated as CASSYSTGVGNQPQHF.

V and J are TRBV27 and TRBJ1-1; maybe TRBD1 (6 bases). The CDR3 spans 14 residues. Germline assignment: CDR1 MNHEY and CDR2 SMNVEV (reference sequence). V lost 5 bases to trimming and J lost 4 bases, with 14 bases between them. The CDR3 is CASSPQGWGTEAFF. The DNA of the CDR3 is TGTGCCAGCAGTCCACAGGGATGGGGCACTGAAGCTTTCTTT.

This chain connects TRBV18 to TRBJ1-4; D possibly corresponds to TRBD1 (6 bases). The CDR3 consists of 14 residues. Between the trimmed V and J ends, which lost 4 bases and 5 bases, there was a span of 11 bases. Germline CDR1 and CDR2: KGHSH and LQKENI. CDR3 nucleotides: TGTGCCAGCTCACGTTCGGGGGGCAATGAAAAACTGTTTTTT. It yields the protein CASSRSGGNEKLFF.

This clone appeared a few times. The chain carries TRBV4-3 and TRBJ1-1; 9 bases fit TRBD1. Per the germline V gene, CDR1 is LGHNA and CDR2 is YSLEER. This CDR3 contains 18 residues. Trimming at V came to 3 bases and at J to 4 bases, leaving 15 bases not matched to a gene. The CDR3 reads CASSHLTLGQGYFTEAFF. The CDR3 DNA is TGCGCCAGCAGCCATCTCACGTTAGGACAGGGGTACTTCACTGAAGCTTTCTTT.

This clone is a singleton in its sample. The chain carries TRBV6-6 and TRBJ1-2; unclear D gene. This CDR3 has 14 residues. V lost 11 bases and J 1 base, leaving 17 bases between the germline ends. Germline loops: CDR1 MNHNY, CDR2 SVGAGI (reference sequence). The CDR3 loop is CACSPREGNYGYTF. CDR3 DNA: TGTGCCTGCTCCCCGCGGGAGGGTAACTATGGCTACACCTTC.

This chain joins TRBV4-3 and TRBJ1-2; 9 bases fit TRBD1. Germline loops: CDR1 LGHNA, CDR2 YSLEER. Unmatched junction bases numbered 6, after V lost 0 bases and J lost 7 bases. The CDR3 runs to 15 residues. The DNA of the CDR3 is TGCGCCAGCAGCCAAGATCAACACAGGGGGCGTGGCTACACCTTC. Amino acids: CASSQDQHRGRGYTF.

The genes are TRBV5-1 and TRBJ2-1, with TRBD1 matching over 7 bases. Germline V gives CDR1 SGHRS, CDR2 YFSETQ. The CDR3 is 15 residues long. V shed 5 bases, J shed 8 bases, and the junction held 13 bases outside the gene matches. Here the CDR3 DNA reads TGCGCCAGCAGGGGCGGACAGGCCTTCAGACATGAGCAGTTCTTC. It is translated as CASRGGQAFRHEQFF.

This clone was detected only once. CDR3 sequence (DNA): TGTGCCAGTACCCTGGGACAGGGAGGGTATGGCTACACCTTC. Translated, it gives CASTLGQGGYGYTF. The rearrangement uses TRBV19 and TRBJ1-2; TRBD1 aligns across 9 bases. The junction had 8 bases not matched to a gene; V was cut back by 7 bases and J by 5 bases. This CDR3 comprises 14 residues. Germline CDR1 and CDR2: LNHDA and SQIVND (reference sequence). Full variable domain (remainder filled in from reference TRBV19 and TRBJ1-2): DGGITQSPKYLFRKEGQNVTLSCEQNLNHDAMYWYRQDPGQGLRLIYYSQIVNDFQKGDIAEGYSVSREKKESFPLTVTSAQKNPTAFYLCASTLGQGGYGYTFGSGTRLTVV.